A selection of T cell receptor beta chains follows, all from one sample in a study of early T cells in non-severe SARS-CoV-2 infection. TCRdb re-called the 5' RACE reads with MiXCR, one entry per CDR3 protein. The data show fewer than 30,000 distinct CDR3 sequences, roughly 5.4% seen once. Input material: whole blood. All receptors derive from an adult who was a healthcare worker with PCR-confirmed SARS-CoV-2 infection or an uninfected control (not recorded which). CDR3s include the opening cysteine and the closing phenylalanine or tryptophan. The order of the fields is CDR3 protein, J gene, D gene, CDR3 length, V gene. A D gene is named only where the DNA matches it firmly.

CASSQGHLSNYGYTF | TRBJ1-2 | NA | 15 | TRBV28
CASSLGAGSEKLFF | TRBJ1-4 | NA | 14 | TRBV12-3/TRBV12-4
CASSHTGYEQYF | TRBJ2-7 | NA | 12 | TRBV7-9
CATSRDRGRLFF | TRBJ2-4 | NA | 12 | TRBV15
CASRYSTDSYEQYF | TRBJ2-7 | NA | 14 | TRBV6-5
CASSPRGGEQYF | TRBJ2-7 | NA | 12 | TRBV12-3/TRBV12-4
CASSQAEGQGVPYEQYF | TRBJ2-7 | TRBD1 | 17 | TRBV11-2
CASSQDSHREGNQPQHF | TRBJ1-5 | NA | 17 | TRBV4-2
CASSFGAGGADTQYF | TRBJ2-3 | TRBD1 | 15 | TRBV5-1
CASSDPKEEETDTQYF | TRBJ2-3 | NA | 16 | TRBV9
CASSLLAGGSGETQYF | TRBJ2-5 | TRBD2 | 16 | TRBV7-2
CASRPGVAGPSEQYF | TRBJ2-7 | TRBD2 | 15 | TRBV6-1
CASSETLRQPQHF | TRBJ1-5 | NA | 13 | TRBV6-1
CASSLWTDTQYF | TRBJ2-3 | NA | 12 | TRBV11-2
CASSQGRGTEAFF | TRBJ1-1 | NA | 13 | TRBV3-1
CASSPSGRKKNEQFF | TRBJ2-1 | TRBD2 | 15 | TRBV3-1
CASSRRTGEETQYF | TRBJ2-5 | TRBD1 | 14 | TRBV5-6
CASSLGEWNNEQFF | TRBJ2-1 | NA | 14 | TRBV27
CASTGQGGEQYF | TRBJ2-7 | TRBD1 | 12 | TRBV6-1
CASSLMSRAQGAQYF | TRBJ2-3 | NA | 15 | TRBV28
CASSPGQGSYNEQFF | TRBJ2-1 | TRBD1 | 15 | TRBV11-2
CASSLRLAGDHEQYF | TRBJ2-7 | TRBD2 | 15 | TRBV27
CASSYSLNIQYF | TRBJ2-4 | NA | 12 | TRBV6-6
CSVEGREPTHGYTF | TRBJ1-2 | NA | 14 | TRBV29-1
CASSRGLAGGVGDTQYF | TRBJ2-3 | TRBD2 | 17 | TRBV4-3
CASTDRDFNQPQHF | TRBJ1-5 | NA | 14 | TRBV12-3/TRBV12-4
CASSLSNTGELFF | TRBJ2-2 | NA | 13 | TRBV28
CASSLRTSGPTGELFF | TRBJ2-2 | TRBD2 | 16 | TRBV7-9
CASSVRGQPYEQYF | TRBJ2-7 | TRBD1 | 14 | TRBV9
CSVERDSAYGYTF | TRBJ1-2 | TRBD1 | 13 | TRBV29-1
CASSLIEGAVTSYEQYF | TRBJ2-7 | NA | 17 | TRBV4-1
CASSEGGPLEEQYF | TRBJ2-7 | NA | 14 | TRBV6-1
CASSQAYASGNLNEQFF | TRBJ2-1 | TRBD2 | 17 | TRBV4-3
CASSFTNSQYNEQFF | TRBJ2-1 | NA | 15 | TRBV7-3
CASNHGGAGPYEQYF | TRBJ2-7 | NA | 15 | TRBV6-2/TRBV6-3
CASTSTANYGYTF | TRBJ1-2 | NA | 13 | TRBV7-8
CASSPGREHHNYGYTF | TRBJ1-2 | NA | 16 | TRBV18
CASSSSLVGDQPQHF | TRBJ1-5 | NA | 15 | TRBV28
CASSLPGQGYEQYF | TRBJ2-7 | TRBD1 | 14 | TRBV27
CASSEVNVADTQYF | TRBJ2-3 | NA | 14 | TRBV12-3/TRBV12-4
CASSHIEDGSYEQYF | TRBJ2-7 | NA | 15 | TRBV4-1
CASTAVSDPYEQYF | TRBJ2-7 | NA | 14 | TRBV7-6
CASSTSTGAYEQYF | TRBJ2-7 | TRBD1 | 14 | TRBV5-1
CASSLDPGGETQYF | TRBJ2-5 | NA | 14 | TRBV11-3
CASSNTGLGNQPQHF | TRBJ1-5 | NA | 15 | TRBV18
CSAIRQGPDTQYF | TRBJ2-3 | TRBD1 | 13 | TRBV20-1
CSVESQRGANVLTF | TRBJ2-6 | NA | 14 | TRBV29-1
CASSLRASTDTQYF | TRBJ2-3 | NA | 14 | TRBV28
CSARDQGLAGREQYF | TRBJ2-7 | TRBD2 | 15 | TRBV20-1
CAISESVNTIYF | TRBJ1-3 | NA | 12 | TRBV10-3
CASSGKLARTPDTQYF | TRBJ2-3 | TRBD2 | 16 | TRBV6-6
CSARKPGLAGGYPSYEQYF | TRBJ2-7 | TRBD2 | 19 | TRBV20-1